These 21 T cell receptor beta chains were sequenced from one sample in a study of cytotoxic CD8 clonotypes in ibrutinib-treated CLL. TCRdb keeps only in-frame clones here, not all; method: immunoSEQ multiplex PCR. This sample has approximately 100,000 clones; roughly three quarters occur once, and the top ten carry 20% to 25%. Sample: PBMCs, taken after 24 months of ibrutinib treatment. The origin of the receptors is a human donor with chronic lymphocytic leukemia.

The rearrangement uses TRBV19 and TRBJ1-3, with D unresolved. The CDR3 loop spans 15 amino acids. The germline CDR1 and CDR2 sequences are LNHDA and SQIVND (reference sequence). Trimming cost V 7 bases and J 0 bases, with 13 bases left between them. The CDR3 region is CASTYTQDSGNTIYF. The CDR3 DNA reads TGTGCCAGTACCTATACACAAGACTCTGGAAACACCATATATTTT.

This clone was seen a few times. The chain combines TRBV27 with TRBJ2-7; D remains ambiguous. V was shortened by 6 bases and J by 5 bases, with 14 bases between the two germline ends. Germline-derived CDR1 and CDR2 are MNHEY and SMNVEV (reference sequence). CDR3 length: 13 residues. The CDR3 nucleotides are TGTGCCAGCAGGCCCGGACCCCAACACGAGCAGTACTTC. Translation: CASRPGPQHEQYF.

CDR3 nucleotide sequence: TGTGCCAGCAGCCCACGCCGGGGGCAAAGCGGGGAGCTGTTTTTT. It codes for CASSPRRGQSGELFF. The chain joins TRBV5-5 to TRBJ2-2; either TRBD1 or TRBD2 may supply D (6 bases each). Germline V gene lookup returns CDR1 SGHKS and CDR2 YYEKEE (reference sequence). This CDR3 has 15 residues. Trimming took off 4 bases at V and 7 bases at J, with 17 bases between the two ends.

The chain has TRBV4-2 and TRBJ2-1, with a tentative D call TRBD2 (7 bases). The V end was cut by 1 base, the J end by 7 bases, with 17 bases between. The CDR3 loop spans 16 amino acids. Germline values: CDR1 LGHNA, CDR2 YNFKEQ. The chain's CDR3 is CASSQGSSGGQNEQFF. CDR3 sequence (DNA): TGTGCCAGCAGCCAAGGAAGTTCGGGGGGCCAGAATGAGCAGTTCTTC.

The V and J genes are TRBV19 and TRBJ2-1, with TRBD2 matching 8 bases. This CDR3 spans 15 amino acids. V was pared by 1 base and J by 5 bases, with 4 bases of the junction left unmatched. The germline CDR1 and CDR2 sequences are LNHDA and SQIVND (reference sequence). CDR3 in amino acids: CASSIGTSTNNEQFF. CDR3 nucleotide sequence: TGTGCCAGTAGTATAGGGACTAGCACCAACAATGAGCAGTTCTTC.

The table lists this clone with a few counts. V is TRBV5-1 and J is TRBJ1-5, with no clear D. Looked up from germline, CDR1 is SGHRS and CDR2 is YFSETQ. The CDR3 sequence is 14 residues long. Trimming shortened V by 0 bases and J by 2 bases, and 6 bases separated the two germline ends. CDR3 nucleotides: TGCGCCAGCAGCTTGGAGGCAGGCAATCAGCCCCAGCATTTT. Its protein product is CASSLEAGNQPQHF.

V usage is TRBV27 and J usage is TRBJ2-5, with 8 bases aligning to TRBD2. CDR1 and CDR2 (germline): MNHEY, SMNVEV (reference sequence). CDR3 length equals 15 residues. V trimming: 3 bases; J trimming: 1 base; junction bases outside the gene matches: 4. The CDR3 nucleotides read TGTGCCAGCAGTTTTCAGCGGGGGATCCAAGAGACCCAGTACTTC. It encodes CASSFQRGIQETQYF.

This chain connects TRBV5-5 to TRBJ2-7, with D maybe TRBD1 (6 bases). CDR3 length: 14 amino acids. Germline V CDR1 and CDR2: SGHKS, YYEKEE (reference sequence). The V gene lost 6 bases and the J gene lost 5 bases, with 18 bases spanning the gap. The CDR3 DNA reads TGTGCCAGCACTTTACCCGACAGGCCCAACGAGCAGTACTTC. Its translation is CASTLPDRPNEQYF.

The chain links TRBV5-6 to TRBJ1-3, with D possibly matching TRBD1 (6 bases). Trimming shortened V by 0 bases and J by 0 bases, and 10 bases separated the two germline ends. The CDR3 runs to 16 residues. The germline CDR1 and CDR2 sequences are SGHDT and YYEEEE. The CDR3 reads CASSLGRGDSGNTIYF. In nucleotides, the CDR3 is TGTGCCAGCAGCTTGGGCAGGGGCGACTCTGGAAACACCATATATTTT.

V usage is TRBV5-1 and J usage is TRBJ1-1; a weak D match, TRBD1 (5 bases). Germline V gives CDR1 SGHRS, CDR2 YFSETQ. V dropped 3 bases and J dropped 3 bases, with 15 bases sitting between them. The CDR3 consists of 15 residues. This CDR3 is CASSSLMGQDTEAFF. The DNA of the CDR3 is TGCGCCAGCAGCTCGTTGATGGGGCAGGACACTGAAGCTTTCTTT.

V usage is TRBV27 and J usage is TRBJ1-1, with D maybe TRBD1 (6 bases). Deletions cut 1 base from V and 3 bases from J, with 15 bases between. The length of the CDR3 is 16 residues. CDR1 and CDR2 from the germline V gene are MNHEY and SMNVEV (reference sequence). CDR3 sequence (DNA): TGTGCCAGCAGTTTATTCCCTCCGGGACATGACACTGAAGCTTTCTTT. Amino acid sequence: CASSLFPPGHDTEAFF.

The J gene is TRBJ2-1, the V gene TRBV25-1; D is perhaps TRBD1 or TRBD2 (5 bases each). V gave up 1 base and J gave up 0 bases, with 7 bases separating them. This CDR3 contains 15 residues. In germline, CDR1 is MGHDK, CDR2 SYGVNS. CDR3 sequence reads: CASSESGSSYNEQFF. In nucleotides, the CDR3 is TGTGCCAGCAGTGAATCAGGGAGCTCCTACAATGAGCAGTTCTTC.

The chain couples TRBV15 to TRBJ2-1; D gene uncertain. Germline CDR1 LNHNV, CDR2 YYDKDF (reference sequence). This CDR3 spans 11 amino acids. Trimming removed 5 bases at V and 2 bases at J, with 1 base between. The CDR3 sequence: CATSAYNEQFF. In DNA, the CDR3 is TGTGCCACCAGCGCCTACAATGAGCAGTTCTTC.

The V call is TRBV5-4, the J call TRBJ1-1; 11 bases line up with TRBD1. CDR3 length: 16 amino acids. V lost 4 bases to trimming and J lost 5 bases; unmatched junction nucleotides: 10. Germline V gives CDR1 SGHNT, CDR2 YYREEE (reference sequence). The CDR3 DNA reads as TGTGCCAGCAGCAAGGAAGGACAGGGGGCAAGGACTGAAGCTTTCTTT. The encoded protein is CASSKEGQGARTEAFF.

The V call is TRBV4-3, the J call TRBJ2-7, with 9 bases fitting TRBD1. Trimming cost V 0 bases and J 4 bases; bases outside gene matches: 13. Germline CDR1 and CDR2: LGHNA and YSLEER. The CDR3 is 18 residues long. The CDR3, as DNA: TGCGCCAGCAGCCAAGATTGGAACGGGGGACAGGGCTTTTACGAGCAGTACTTC. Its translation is CASSQDWNGGQGFYEQYF.

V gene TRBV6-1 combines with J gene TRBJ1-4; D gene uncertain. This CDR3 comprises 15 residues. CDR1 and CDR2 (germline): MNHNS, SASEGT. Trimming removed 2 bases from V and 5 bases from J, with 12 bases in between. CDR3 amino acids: CASSETGSGNEKLFF. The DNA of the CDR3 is TGTGCCAGCAGTGAAACGGGTTCCGGGAATGAAAAACTGTTTTTT.

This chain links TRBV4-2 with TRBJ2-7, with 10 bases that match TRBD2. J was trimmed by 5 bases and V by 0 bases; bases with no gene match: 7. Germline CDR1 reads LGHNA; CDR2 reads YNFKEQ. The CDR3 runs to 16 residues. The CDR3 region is CASSQDAASGSNEQYF. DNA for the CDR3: TGTGCCAGCAGCCAAGATGCGGCTAGCGGGAGCAACGAGCAGTACTTC.

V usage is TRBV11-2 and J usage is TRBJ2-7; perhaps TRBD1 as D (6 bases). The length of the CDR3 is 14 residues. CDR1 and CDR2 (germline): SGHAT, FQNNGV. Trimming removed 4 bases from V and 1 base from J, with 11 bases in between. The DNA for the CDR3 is TGTGCCAGCAGCTCCCCAGGGGCTTCCTACGAGCAGTACTTC. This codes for CASSSPGASYEQYF.

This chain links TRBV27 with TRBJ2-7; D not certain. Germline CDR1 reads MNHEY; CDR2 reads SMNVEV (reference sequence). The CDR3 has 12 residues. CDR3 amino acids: CATMDRVYEQYF. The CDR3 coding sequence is TGTGCTACGATGGATCGCGTTTACGAGCAGTACTTC.

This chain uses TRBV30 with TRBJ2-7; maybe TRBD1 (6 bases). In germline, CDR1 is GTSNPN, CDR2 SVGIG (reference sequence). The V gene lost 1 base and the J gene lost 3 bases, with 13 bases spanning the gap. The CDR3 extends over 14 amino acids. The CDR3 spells CAWSGVGAIYEQYF. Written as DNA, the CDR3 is TGTGCCTGGAGTGGGGTGGGGGCGATCTACGAGCAGTACTTC.

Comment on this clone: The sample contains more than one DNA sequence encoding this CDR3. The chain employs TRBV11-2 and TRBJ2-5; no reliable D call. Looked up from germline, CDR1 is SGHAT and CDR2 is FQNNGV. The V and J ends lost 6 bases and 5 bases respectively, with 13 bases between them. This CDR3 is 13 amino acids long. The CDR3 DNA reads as TGTGCCAGCAGTTCCTCGGTGGGGGAGACCCAGTACTTC. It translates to CASSSSVGETQYF.